The text below deals with one T cell receptor beta chain. The CDR3 runs 14 residues. The germline CDR1 and CDR2 sequences are LGHNA and YSLEER. V was shortened by 0 bases and J by 4 bases, with 9 bases between the two germline ends. The PCR employed 60 Vbeta primers together with 13 Jbeta primers. Here immunoSEQ multiplex PCR was the method, and the copy in TCRdb shows in-frame clones only, minus some. The table includes under 200,000 clones, about two thirds detected once. This entry belongs to a study of cytomegalovirus exposure and HLA in healthy donors. This sequence originates from a woman younger than 45 in good health and CMV-seronegative. Specimen: PBMCs. This chain uses TRBV4-3 with TRBJ2-5; D uncertain. CDR3 bases: TGCGCCAGCAGCCAAGACAGGTTAGGAGAGACCCAGTACTTC. The encoded protein is CASSQDRLGETQYF.